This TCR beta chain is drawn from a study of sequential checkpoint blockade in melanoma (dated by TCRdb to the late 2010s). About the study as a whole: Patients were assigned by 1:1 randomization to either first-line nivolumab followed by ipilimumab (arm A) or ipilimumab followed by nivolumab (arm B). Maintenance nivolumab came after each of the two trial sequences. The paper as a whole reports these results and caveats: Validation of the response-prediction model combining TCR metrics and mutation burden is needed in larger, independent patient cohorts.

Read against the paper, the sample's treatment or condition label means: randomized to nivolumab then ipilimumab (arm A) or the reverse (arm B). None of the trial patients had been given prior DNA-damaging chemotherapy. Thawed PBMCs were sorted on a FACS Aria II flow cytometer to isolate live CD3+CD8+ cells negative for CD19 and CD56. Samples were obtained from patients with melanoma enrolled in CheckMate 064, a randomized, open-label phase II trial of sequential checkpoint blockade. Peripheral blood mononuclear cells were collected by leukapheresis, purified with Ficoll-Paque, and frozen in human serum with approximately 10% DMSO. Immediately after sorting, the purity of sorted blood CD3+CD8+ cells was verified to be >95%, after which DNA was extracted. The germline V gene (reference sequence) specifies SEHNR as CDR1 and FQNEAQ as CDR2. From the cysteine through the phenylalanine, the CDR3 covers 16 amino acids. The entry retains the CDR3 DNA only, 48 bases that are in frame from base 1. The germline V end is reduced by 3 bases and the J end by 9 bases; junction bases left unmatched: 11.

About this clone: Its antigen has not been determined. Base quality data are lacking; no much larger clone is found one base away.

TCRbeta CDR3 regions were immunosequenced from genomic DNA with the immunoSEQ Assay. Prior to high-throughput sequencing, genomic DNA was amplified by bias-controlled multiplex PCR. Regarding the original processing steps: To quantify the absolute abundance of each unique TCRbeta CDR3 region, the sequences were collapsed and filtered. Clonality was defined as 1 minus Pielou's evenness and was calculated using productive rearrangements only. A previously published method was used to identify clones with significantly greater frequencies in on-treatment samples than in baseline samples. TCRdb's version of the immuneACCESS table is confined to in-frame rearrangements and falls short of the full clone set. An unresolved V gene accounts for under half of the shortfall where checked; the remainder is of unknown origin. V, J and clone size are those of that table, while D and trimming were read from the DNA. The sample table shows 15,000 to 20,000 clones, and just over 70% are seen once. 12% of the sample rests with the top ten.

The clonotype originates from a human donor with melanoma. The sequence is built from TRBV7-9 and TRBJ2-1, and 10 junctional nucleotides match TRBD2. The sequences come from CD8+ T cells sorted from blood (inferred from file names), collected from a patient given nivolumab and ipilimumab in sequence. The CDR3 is CASSFSLAGERGEQFF. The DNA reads TGTGCCAGCAGCTTTTCTCTAGCGGGAGAAAGGGGTGAGCAGTTCTTC.